This TCR beta chain appears in the sequencing data of a study of shared clonotypes between healthy human individuals. Turning to this clone: Compared with germline, one end of the junction differs, possibly owing to a read error.

Adults of Caucasian background living in Nashville, Tennessee made up all donors. Sequencing was performed with immunoSEQ multiplex PCR; in TCRdb, only in-frame clones are kept and a portion is missing. The sample yields about 1.1 million clones, around 78% seen once. Sequenced: memory CD4+ T cells from PBMCs. Subset of the sample: CD45RA-negative fraction. This TCR came from a man aged 18-30 years in good health. Some clones in this sample may be carry-over from other donors' samples.

This CDR3 is CASREVTYEQYF. CDR3 nucleotide sequence: TGTGCCAGCAGAGAAGTAACCTACGAGCAGTACTTC. This sequence joins TRBV2 and TRBJ2-7; no clear D gene. Germline lookup yields CDR1 SNHLY and CDR2 FYNNEI. There are 12 residues in the CDR3.